This TCR beta chain was sequenced in a study of cytomegalovirus exposure and HLA in healthy donors. About the research overall: HLA-typed donors were the source of approximately 88 million unique TCRs held in an early data release. Findings and caveats of the study: Association with HLA alleles at 0.05 false discovery rate was found for 15,000 to 20,000 TCR beta sequences in a later analysis.

As concerns this clone: What it binds is unknown.

Vbeta (60) and Jbeta (13) primers were used in the PCR. Assay used: immunoSEQ multiplex PCR; TCRdb lists only in-frame clones, some missing. The data contain approximately 140,000 clones, 80% of them singletons. CDR3 size: 15 residues. Germline lookup yields CDR1 ENHRY and CDR2 SYGVKD. V dropped 8 bases and J dropped 1 base, with 17 bases sitting between them. The chain recombines TRBV10-3 with TRBJ1-1; possibly TRBD1 for D (6 bases). The sequence derives from a man between 40 and 49 years old in good health and CMV-seropositive. Sequencing was done on a sample of PBMCs. The CDR3 DNA reads TGTGCCATCCTAAAAGCGGGACACCAGAACACTGAAGCTTTCTTT. Translating it yields CAILKAGHQNTEAFF.